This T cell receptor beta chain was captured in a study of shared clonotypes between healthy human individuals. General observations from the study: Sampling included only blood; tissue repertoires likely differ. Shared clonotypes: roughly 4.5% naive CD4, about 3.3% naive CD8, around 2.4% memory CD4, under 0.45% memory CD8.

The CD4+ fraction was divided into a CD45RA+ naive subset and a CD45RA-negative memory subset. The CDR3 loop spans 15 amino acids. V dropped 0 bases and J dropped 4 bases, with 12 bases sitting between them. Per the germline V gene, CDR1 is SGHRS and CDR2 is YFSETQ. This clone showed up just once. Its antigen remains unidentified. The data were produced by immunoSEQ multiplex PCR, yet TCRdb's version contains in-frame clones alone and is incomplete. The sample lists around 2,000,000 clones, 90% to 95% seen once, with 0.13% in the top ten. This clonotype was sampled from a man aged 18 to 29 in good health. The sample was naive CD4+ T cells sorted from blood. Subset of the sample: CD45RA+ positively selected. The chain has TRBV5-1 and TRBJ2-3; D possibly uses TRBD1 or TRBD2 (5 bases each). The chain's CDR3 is CASSLAGTQSDTQYF. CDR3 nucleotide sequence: TGCGCCAGCAGCTTGGCCGGGACCCAGTCAGATACGCAGTATTTT. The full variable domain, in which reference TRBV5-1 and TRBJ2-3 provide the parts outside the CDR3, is KAGVTQTPRYLIKTRGQQVTLSCSPISGHRSVSWYQQTPGQGLQFLFEYFSETQRNKGNFPGRFSGRQFSNSRSEMNVSTLELGDSALYLCASSLAGTQSDTQYFGPGTRLTVL.